This T cell receptor beta chain came from a study of cytomegalovirus exposure and HLA in healthy donors. CDR1 is SEHNR, CDR2 FQNEAQ, per germline (reference sequence). Trimming stripped 5 bases from V and 3 bases from J, with 16 bases between. The CDR3 totals 15 residues. Primers included in the PCR were 60 Vbeta and 13 Jbeta primers. Method: immunoSEQ multiplex PCR; TCRdb's copy keeps in-frame clones and lacks some. The profile shows approximately 110,000 clones, 60% to 85% of them singletons. The specimen sequenced was PBMCs. The TCR comes from a middle-aged man in good health and CMV-seronegative. The rearrangement links TRBV7-9 to TRBJ2-5; no firm D call. CDR3 DNA sequence: TGTGCCAGCAGCCCAGATTTGTTAGCAAAAGAGACCCAGTACTTC. Protein: CASSPDLLAKETQYF.